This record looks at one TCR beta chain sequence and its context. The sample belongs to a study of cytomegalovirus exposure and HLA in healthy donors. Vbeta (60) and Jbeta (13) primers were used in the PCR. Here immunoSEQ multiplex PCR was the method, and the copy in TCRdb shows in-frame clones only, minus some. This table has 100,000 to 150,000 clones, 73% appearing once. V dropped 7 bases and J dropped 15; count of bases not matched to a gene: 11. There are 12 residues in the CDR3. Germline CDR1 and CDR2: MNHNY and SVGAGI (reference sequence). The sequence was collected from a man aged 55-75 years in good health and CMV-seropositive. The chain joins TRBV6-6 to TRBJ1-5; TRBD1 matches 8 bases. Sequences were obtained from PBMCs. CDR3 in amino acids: CASNIQGGMWHF. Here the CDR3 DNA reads TGTGCCAGCAATATACAGGGGGGAATGTGGCATTTT.